The 29 T cell receptor beta chains presented below share a single source sample, sequenced in a study of blood T cell repertoires in COVID-19. Repertoires were generated with immunoSEQ multiplex PCR, while TCRdb's copy carries only in-frame clones and drops some. The table has 100,000 to 150,000 clones, approximately 83% seen once. The sample consisted of peripheral blood. Every receptor here comes from a man older than 75 with active or convalescent COVID-19.

On this clone itself: Other DNA sequences from this sample encode an identical CDR3 as well. The chain links TRBV5-1 to TRBJ1-5; TRBD1 aligns across 7 bases. This CDR3 is 15 amino acids long. V trimming: 0 bases; J trimming: 4 bases; junction bases outside the gene matches: 4. Germline loops: CDR1 SGHRS, CDR2 YFSETQ. CDR3 coding DNA: TGCGCCAGCAGCTTGGAGGGCAGGGGGAATCAGCCCCAGCATTTT. It is translated as CASSLEGRGNQPQHF.

The rearrangement joins TRBV5-1 to TRBJ2-5; 14 bases are a match to TRBD2. The CDR3 length is 16 residues. Germline lookup yields CDR1 SGHRS and CDR2 YFSETQ. With 4 bases clipped from V and 1 base from J, the junction kept 3 bases outside the gene matches. CDR3 nucleotides: TGCGCCAGCAGCACGACTAGCGGGAGGGTCCAAGAGACCCAGTACTTC. This encodes CASSTTSGRVQETQYF.

As to this clone: At one end, the junction sequence differs from germline, possibly due to a read error. The sample has other DNA sequences that encode this CDR3 too. The V gene is TRBV3-1 (or the pseudogene TRBV3-2), the J gene TRBJ2-7, with TRBD2 identical over 9 bases. CDR3 length: 14 residues. Germline V gene data show CDR1 as LGHDT and CDR2 as YNNKEL (reference sequence). CDR3 protein: CASSLSGSSYEQYF. CDR3 nucleotide sequence: TGTGCCAGCAGCCTTAGCGGGAGCTCCTACGAGCAGTACTTT.

This chain links TRBV6-1 with TRBJ2-7; D might be TRBD1 (6 bases). Germline CDR1 and CDR2: MNHNS and SASEGT. Trimming pared 0 bases from V and 3 bases from J, leaving 9 bases between. The CDR3 length is 14 residues. CDR3 protein: CASSEAGAFYEQYF. CDR3 in DNA: TGTGCCAGCAGTGAAGCGGGGGCCTTCTACGAGCAGTACTTC.

The chain links TRBV5-1 to TRBJ2-5, with 12 bases lining up with TRBD1. Germline CDR1 reads SGHRS; CDR2 reads YFSETQ. The CDR3 has 15 amino acids. V trimming: 5 bases; J trimming: 1 base; junction bases outside the gene matches: 3. CDR3 sequence reads: CASSSGQGAQETQYF. The CDR3 bases are TGCGCCAGCAGTTCGGGACAGGGGGCCCAAGAGACCCAGTACTTC.

The rearrangement joins TRBV7-2 to TRBJ2-7, with D perhaps matching TRBD1 (6 bases). The CDR3 runs to 12 residues. The V gene's germline CDR1 is SGHTA and CDR2 FQGNSA. Trimming pared 5 bases from V and 7 bases from J, leaving 12 bases between. The DNA of the CDR3 is TGTGCCAGCAGCCCGATAGGGGGAGAGCAGTACTTC. Amino acid sequence: CASSPIGGEQYF.

This chain uses TRBV5-6 with TRBJ2-7; D uncertain. Between the trimmed V and J ends, which lost 1 base and 3 bases, there was a span of 23 bases. There are 18 residues in the CDR3. Germline assignment: CDR1 SGHDT and CDR2 YYEEEE. CDR3 sequence (DNA): TGTGCCAGCAGCTTGTGGCTACAGAGTTCAGGAATCTTCTACGAGCAGTACTTC. It is translated as CASSLWLQSSGIFYEQYF.

The chain couples TRBV5-4 to TRBJ1-1, with a possible D match to TRBD1 (5 bases). V lost 0 bases and J lost 3, with 9 bases in between. Germline V gene data show CDR1 as SGHNT and CDR2 as YYREEE (reference sequence). There are 14 residues in the CDR3. CDR3 residues: CASSLVGAYTEAFF. The CDR3, as DNA: TGTGCCAGCAGCTTGGTTGGGGCCTACACTGAAGCTTTCTTT.

This clone showed up just once. This chain joins TRBV4-2 and TRBJ2-2; D is uncertain. The V gene lost 0 bases and the J gene lost 0 bases, with 11 bases spanning the gap. The CDR3 is 17 residues long. Germline V gives CDR1 LGHNA, CDR2 YNFKEQ. CDR3 DNA sequence: TGTGCCAGCAGCCAAGAGGCGGTAACCGCGAACACCGGGGAGCTGTTTTTT. This gives the protein CASSQEAVTANTGELFF.

The gene calls are TRBV6-5 and TRBJ2-5, with D uncertain. Germline V gene lookup returns CDR1 MNHEY and CDR2 SVGAGI. Trimming removed 5 bases from V and 4 bases from J, with 11 bases in between. The CDR3 has 13 amino acids. CDR3 DNA: TGTGCCAGCAGTCGCGCTCTCCCAGAGACCCAGTACTTC. It specifies CASSRALPETQYF.

The rearrangement joins TRBV30 to TRBJ1-2; D possibly corresponds to TRBD1 (5 bases). Per germline, CDR1 GTSNPN and CDR2 SVGIG (reference sequence). The ends were cut back, 3 bases at V and 2 bases at J, with 13 bases in the middle. This CDR3 region has 14 residues. The CDR3 region has the DNA TGTGCCTGGAGCAGTCTTGGGGGGAACTATGGCTACACCTTC. Translation: CAWSSLGGNYGYTF. Together with reference TRBV30 and TRBJ1-2, the CDR3 gives the full variable domain: SQTIHQWPATLVQPVGSPLSLECTVEGTSNPNLYWYRQAAGRGLQLLFYSVGIGQISSEVPQNLSASRPQDRQFILSSKKLLLSDSGFYLCAWSSLGGNYGYTFGSGTRLTVV.

The rearrangement uses TRBV7-9 and TRBJ2-1; D may be TRBD1 (6 bases). The CDR3 length is 13 residues. Trimming stripped 1 base from V and 6 bases from J, with 7 bases between. Germline V lookup: CDR1 SEHNR, CDR2 FQNEAQ (reference sequence). CDR3 in amino acids: CASSLDRANEQFF. In DNA, the CDR3 is TGTGCCAGCAGCTTAGACAGGGCCAATGAGCAGTTCTTC.

The rearrangement joins TRBV19 to TRBJ1-1; TRBD1 aligns across 9 bases. The trim removed 6 bases at V and 1 base at J, leaving 6 bases unmatched. CDR3 size: 15 residues. Germline CDR1 and CDR2: LNHDA and SQIVND (reference sequence). The CDR3 sequence: CASSLGTGTNTEAFF. CDR3 coding DNA: TGTGCCAGTAGCCTGGGGACAGGGACGAACACTGAAGCTTTCTTT.

This chain connects TRBV7-6 to TRBJ2-4, with a weak D call TRBD2 (5 bases). The germline gives CDR1 SGHVS, CDR2 FNYEAQ. Trimming cost V 4 bases and J 1 base, with 20 bases left between them. CDR3 size: 18 residues. This chain's CDR3 is CASSSGGGGPGAKNIQYF. CDR3 DNA sequence: TGTGCCAGCAGCTCCGGTGGTGGCGGGCCCGGGGCCAAAAACATTCAGTACTTC.

The chain is built from TRBV7-2 and TRBJ2-3; the match to TRBD2 covers 10 bases. Trimming cost V 2 bases and J 6 bases; bases outside gene matches: 11. Germline V gives CDR1 SGHTA, CDR2 FQGNSA. The CDR3 spans 17 residues. As DNA, the CDR3 is TGTGCCAGCAGCTTAAGGGTTAGCGGGGGGTTCAGGGATACGCAGTATTTT. This gives the protein CASSLRVSGGFRDTQYF.

The chain couples TRBV6-1 to TRBJ2-2; D might be TRBD1 (7 bases). The germline CDR1 and CDR2 sequences are MNHNS and SASEGT. This CDR3 contains 16 residues. V dropped 3 bases and J dropped 7 bases, with 18 bases sitting between them. This CDR3 is CASSDRAGGRGGELFF. The CDR3 bases are TGTGCCAGCAGTGACAGGGCAGGGGGGCGTGGCGGGGAGCTGTTTTTT.

The rearrangement joins TRBV27 to TRBJ2-5; TRBD1 agrees at 7 bases. J was trimmed by 0 bases and V by 8 bases; bases with no gene match: 6. Germline V lookup: CDR1 MNHEY, CDR2 SMNVEV (reference sequence). There are 14 residues in the CDR3. The CDR3 sequence is CASGKQGHQETQYF. The CDR3 nucleotides are TGTGCCAGCGGAAAACAGGGGCACCAAGAGACCCAGTACTTC.

The chain employs TRBV19 and TRBJ2-2, with a tentative D call TRBD2 (6 bases). The germline gives CDR1 LNHDA, CDR2 SQIVND (reference sequence). The CDR3 spans 15 residues. Trimming removed 3 bases at V and 7 bases at J, with 15 bases between. The CDR3 here is CASSIVDYGSGELFF. CDR3 nucleotide sequence: TGTGCCAGTAGTATTGTCGACTACGGGAGCGGGGAGCTGTTTTTT.

V gene TRBV3-1 (or the pseudogene TRBV3-2) combines with J gene TRBJ2-3; the match to TRBD1 covers 7 bases. The CDR3 runs 15 residues. The junction had 8 bases not matched to a gene; V was cut back by 2 bases and J by 6 bases. The V gene's germline CDR1 is LGHDT and CDR2 YNNKEL (reference sequence). The chain's CDR3 is CASSQSTGIWDTQYF. CDR3 coding DNA: TGTGCCAGCAGCCAATCGACAGGGATTTGGGATACGCAGTATTTT.

The chain recombines TRBV5-1 with TRBJ2-1; 7 bases map to TRBD2. The CDR3 runs 17 residues. Per germline, CDR1 SGHRS and CDR2 YFSETQ. V trimming: 0 bases; J trimming: 0 bases; junction bases outside the gene matches: 6. The CDR3: CASSLVSSGSSYNEQFF. The CDR3 region has the DNA TGCGCCAGCAGCTTGGTGTCTAGCGGCAGCTCCTACAATGAGCAGTTCTTC. The full variable domain, its missing parts supplied by reference TRBV5-1 and TRBJ2-1, is KAGVTQTPRYLIKTRGQQVTLSCSPISGHRSVSWYQQTPGQGLQFLFEYFSETQRNKGNFPGRFSGRQFSNSRSEMNVSTLELGDSALYLCASSLVSSGSSYNEQFFGPGTRLTVL.

This clone was recorded only once. The J gene is TRBJ2-7, the V gene TRBV19; 10 bases are a match to TRBD1. V lost 6 bases and J lost 1; bases outside the gene matches: 0. Per the germline V gene, CDR1 is LNHDA and CDR2 is SQIVND (reference sequence). This CDR3 has 13 residues. DNA of the CDR3: TGTGCCAGTAGGGGACAGGGGTCCTACGAGCAGTACTTC. Encoded protein: CASRGQGSYEQYF.

The rearrangement links TRBV19 to TRBJ2-5; 9 bases map to TRBD1. The CDR3 has 12 residues. The V gene's germline CDR1 is LNHDA and CDR2 SQIVND (reference sequence). V shed 8 bases, J shed 4 bases, and the junction held 2 bases outside the gene matches. For the CDR3, the DNA is TGTGCCAGTCAGACAGGGGGAGAGACCCAGTACTTC. Translated, it gives CASQTGGETQYF. Supplemented by reference TRBV19 and TRBJ2-5, the full variable domain reads DGGITQSPKYLFRKEGQNVTLSCEQNLNHDAMYWYRQDPGQGLRLIYYSQIVNDFQKGDIAEGYSVSREKKESFPLTVTSAQKNPTAFYLCASQTGGETQYFGPGTRLLVL.

The genes are TRBV28 and TRBJ1-1, with D tentatively TRBD1 (5 bases). From germline, CDR1 is MDHEN and CDR2 SYDVKM. This CDR3 is built from 14 residues. V lost 6 bases, J lost 11 bases, and 22 bases lay in between. Written as DNA, the CDR3 is TGTGCCAGCAGCCGGGGGGGGAGCACACAAGATGCTTTCTTT. Its protein is CASSRGGSTQDAFF.

Remarks on this clone: One junction end disagrees with the germline gene, perhaps due to a read error. The V and J genes are TRBV19 and TRBJ2-2; tentative D call: TRBD2 (6 bases). Germline CDR1 reads LNHDA; CDR2 reads SQIVND (reference sequence). The CDR3 runs to 18 residues. The chain's CDR3 is CASSIVRPGVPNAGELFF. The CDR3 nucleotides are TGTGCCAGTAGTATAGTACGGCCGGGGGTGCCGAACGCCGGGGAGCTGTTTTTT.

This rearrangement joins TRBV10-3 to TRBJ2-1; 9 positions match TRBD2. Germline trimming cut 3 bases from V and 7 bases from J; bases unmatched to any gene: 10. Germline CDR1 ENHRY, CDR2 SYGVKD. There are 16 residues in the CDR3. Written as DNA, the CDR3 is TGTGCCATCAGTGAAGGGCGGGAGGGCCTTTGGAATGAGCAGTTCTTC. Translating gives CAISEGREGLWNEQFF.

The rearrangement joins TRBV2 to TRBJ1-4; D gene uncertain. The CDR3 is 14 residues long. The V end lost 4 bases, the J end lost 0 bases, and 6 bases lay between the germline ends. Germline CDR1 and CDR2: SNHLY and FYNNEI. The CDR3, as DNA: TGTGCCAGCAGTGCTAGAGCAACTAATGAAAAACTGTTTTTT. The encoded protein is CASSARATNEKLFF.

This clone was detected a few times. The rearrangement uses TRBV7-2 and TRBJ1-1; the match to TRBD1 covers 11 bases. Per germline, CDR1 SGHTA and CDR2 FQGNSA. J gave up 5 bases and V 7 bases, and 12 bases lay outside the gene matches. This CDR3 has 16 residues. CDR3 coding DNA: TGTGCCAGCACCCTTGGACAGGGGGCTTGGGGAACTGAAGCTTTCTTT. As protein: CASTLGQGAWGTEAFF. Variable domain in full (rest from reference TRBV7-2 and TRBJ1-1): GAGVSQSPSNKVTEKGKDVELRCDPISGHTALYWYRQSLGQGLEFLIYFQGNSAPDKSGLPSDRFSAERTGGSVSTLTIQRTQQEDSAVYLCASTLGQGAWGTEAFFGQGTRLTVV.

The rearrangement uses TRBV7-6 and TRBJ1-1, with a weak D call TRBD1 (6 bases). The germline CDR1 and CDR2 sequences are SGHVS and FNYEAQ. Trimming left V 1 base short and J 1 base short, with 10 bases between. The CDR3 consists of 15 residues. The chain's CDR3 is CASSLELQGNTEAFF. CDR3 sequence (DNA): TGTGCCAGCAGCTTAGAATTACAGGGGAACACTGAAGCTTTCTTT.

The chain is built from TRBV6-5 and TRBJ2-1; D is possibly TRBD2 (7 bases). V gave up 3 bases and J gave up 9 bases, with 18 bases separating them. The V gene's germline CDR1 is MNHEY and CDR2 SVGAGI. CDR3 length: 15 amino acids. The DNA for the CDR3 is TGTGCCAGCAGTTATACCCCTCGAGGGGGGGGTGAGCAGTTCTTC. The encoded protein is CASSYTPRGGGEQFF.